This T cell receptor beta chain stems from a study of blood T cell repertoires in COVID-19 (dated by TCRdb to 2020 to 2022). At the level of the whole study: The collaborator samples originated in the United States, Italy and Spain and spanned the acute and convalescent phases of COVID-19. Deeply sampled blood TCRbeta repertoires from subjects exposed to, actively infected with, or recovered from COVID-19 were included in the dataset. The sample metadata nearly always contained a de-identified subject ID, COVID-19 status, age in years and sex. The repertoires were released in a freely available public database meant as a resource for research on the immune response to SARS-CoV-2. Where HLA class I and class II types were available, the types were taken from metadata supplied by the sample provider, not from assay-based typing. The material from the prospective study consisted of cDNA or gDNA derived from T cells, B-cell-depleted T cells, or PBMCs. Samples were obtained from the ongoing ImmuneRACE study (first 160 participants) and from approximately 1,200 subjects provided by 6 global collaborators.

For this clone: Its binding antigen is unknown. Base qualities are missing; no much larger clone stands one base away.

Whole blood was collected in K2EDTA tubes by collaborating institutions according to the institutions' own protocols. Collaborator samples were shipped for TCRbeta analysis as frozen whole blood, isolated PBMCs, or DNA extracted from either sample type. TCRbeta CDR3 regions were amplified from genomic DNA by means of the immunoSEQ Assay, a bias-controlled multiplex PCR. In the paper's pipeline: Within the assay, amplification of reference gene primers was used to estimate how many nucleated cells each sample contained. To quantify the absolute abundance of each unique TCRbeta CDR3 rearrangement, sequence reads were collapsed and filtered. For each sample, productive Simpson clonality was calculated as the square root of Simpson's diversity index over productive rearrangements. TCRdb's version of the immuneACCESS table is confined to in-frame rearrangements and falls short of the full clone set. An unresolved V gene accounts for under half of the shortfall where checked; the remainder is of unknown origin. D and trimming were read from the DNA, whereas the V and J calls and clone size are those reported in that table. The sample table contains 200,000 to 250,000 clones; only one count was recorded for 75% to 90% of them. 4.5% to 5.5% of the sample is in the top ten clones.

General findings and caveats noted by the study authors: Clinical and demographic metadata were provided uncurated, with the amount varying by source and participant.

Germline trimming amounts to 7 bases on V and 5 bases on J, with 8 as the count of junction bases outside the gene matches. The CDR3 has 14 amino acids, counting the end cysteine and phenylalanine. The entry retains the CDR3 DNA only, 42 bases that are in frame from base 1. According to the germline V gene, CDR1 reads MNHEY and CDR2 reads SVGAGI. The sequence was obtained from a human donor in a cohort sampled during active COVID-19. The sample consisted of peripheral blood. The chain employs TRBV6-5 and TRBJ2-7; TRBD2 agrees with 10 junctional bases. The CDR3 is CASMLAGGKNEQYF. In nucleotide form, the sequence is TGTGCCAGCATGTTAGCGGGAGGAAAAAACGAGCAGTACTTC.